Listed here are 6 T cell receptor beta chains from one sample, sequenced in a study of beta chain features in type 1 diabetes. Study findings and constraints: In every one of the four CD4+ subsets, TCRB CDR3s were moderately but significantly shorter in Type 1 diabetes patients.

No antigen has been identified for these receptors. Investigators reverse transcribed all isolated RNA, so they sequenced expressed TCRB transcripts. Sequencing was performed with immunoSEQ multiplex PCR; in TCRdb, only in-frame clones are kept and a portion is missing. The sample shows about 280,000 clones, 15% of them seen only once. What was sequenced was naive CD4+ T cells from blood. These receptors all come from a man younger than 35 with type 1 diabetes.

The table lists this clone with a few counts. This chain uses TRBV1 with TRBJ2-7; the table's D call, TRBD2, has no DNA check behind it. TRBV1 is a pseudogene segment. CDR3 length equals 13 residues. CDR3 sequence reads: CTSSQGLGEGYYF. The CDR3, as DNA: TGCACCAGCAGCCAAGGATTGGGCGAGGGATACTACTTC.

This chain links TRBV5-1 with TRBJ2-3, with 11 bases fitting TRBD1. The V segment lost 6 bases and the J segment 5 bases; nucleotides outside the gene matches: 8. Germline V gene lookup returns CDR1 SGHRS and CDR2 YFSETQ. This CDR3 is 15 amino acids long. This chain's CDR3 is CASTYRTGGLDTQYF. Here the CDR3 DNA reads TGCGCCAGCACCTACCGGACAGGGGGCTTAGATACGCAGTATTTT.

The V gene is TRBV10-3, the J gene TRBJ2-3, with 8 bases matching TRBD1. J was trimmed by 2 bases and V by 11 bases; bases with no gene match: 9. Germline V CDR1 and CDR2: ENHRY, SYGVKD. The CDR3 loop spans 14 amino acids. Written as DNA, the CDR3 is TGTGCCGTCGCGACAGGGGCCGTCACAGATACGCAGTATTTT. Protein product: CAVATGAVTDTQYF.

The chain combines TRBV7-9 with TRBJ1-6; 8 bases are a match to TRBD1. CDR3 length: 15 residues. Germline values: CDR1 SEHNR, CDR2 FQNEAQ (reference sequence). The V and J ends lost 5 bases and 7 bases, in that order; junction bases with no gene match: 7. The CDR3 nucleotides are TGTGCCAGCAGCCCCAGGACAGGGCTCAATTCACCCCTCCACTTT. Translating gives CASSPRTGLNSPLHF. The whole variable domain, filled in from reference TRBV7-9 and TRBJ1-6, reads DTGVSQNPRHKITKRGQNVTFRCDPISEHNRLYWYRQTLGQGPEFLTYFQNEAQLEKSRLLSDRFSAERPKGSFSTLEIQRTEQGDSAMYLCASSPRTGLNSPLHFGNGTRLTVT.

The gene calls are TRBV30 and TRBJ2-1; TRBD2 agrees at 8 bases. This CDR3 spans 13 amino acids. J gave up 6 bases and V 3 bases, and 4 bases lay outside the gene matches. Germline CDR1 is GTSNPN and CDR2 is SVGIG (reference sequence). For the CDR3, the DNA is TGTGCCTGGAGGCGGGGGGCAGCCAATGAGCAGTTCTTC. It specifies CAWRRGAANEQFF.

This clone has only a few counts. This chain's CDR3 is CASSLVGGGLNEQFF. CDR3 bases: TGCGCCAGCAGCTTGGTGGGGGGGGGCCTCAATGAGCAGTTCTTC. This chain connects TRBV5-1 to TRBJ2-1, with a weak D call TRBD2 (7 bases). Germline-derived CDR1 and CDR2 are SGHRS and YFSETQ. This CDR3 is 15 amino acids long. Trimming removed 0 bases from V and 6 bases from J, with 13 bases in between.